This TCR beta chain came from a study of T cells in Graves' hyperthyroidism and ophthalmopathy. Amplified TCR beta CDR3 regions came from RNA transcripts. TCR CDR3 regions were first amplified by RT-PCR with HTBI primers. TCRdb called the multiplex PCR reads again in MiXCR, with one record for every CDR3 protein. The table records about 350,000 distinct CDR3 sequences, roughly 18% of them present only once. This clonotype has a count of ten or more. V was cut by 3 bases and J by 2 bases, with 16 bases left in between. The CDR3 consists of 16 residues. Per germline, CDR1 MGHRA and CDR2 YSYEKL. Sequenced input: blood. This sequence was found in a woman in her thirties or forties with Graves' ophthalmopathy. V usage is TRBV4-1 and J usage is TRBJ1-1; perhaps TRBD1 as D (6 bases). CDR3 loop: CASSQYVGQLNTEAFF. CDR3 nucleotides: TGCGCCAGCAGCCAGTATGTTGGACAGCTTAACACTGAAGCTTTCTTT.